The rows below give T cell receptor beta chains drawn from one sample of a study of regulatory T cells in long-lasting Graves disease. TCRdb re-analysed the multiplex PCR reads in MiXCR, keeping a single row per CDR3 protein. The data hold 310,000 or so distinct CDR3 sequences, with around a fifth observed a single time. The starting material was peripheral blood mononuclear cells (PBMCs), obtained when the disease was refractory, from a patient treated with antithyroid drugs. The source is a female donor with Graves disease. CDR3s include the opening cysteine and the closing phenylalanine or tryptophan. The D gene is left open where the match is weak. A clone size is listed for some rows: how often the clone was seen (once, few, many), or a class if it is expanded.

v_call	d_call	clone_size	j_call	cdr3_nt	cdr3_aa
TRBV7-2	.	many	TRBJ1-1	TGTGCCAGCAGCTTAAGGGCGACTGAAGCTTTCTTT	CASSLRATEAFF
TRBV27	.	few	TRBJ1-3	TGTGCCTCGGGCGGGGCGGATAGAAACACCATATATTTT	CASGGADRNTIYF
TRBV7-2	.	many	TRBJ2-2	TGTGCCAGCAGCTTAGCCGACCCAGGGTCCGGGGAGCTGTTTTTT	CASSLADPGSGELFF
TRBV13	.	many	TRBJ2-2	TGTGCCAGCAGCTTATTTGGCACCGGGGAGCTGTTTTTT	CASSLFGTGELFF
TRBV7-2	.	.	TRBJ2-7	TGTGCCAGCAGCTTATATTACTACGAGCAGTACTTC	CASSLYYYEQYF
TRBV2	TRBD2	few	TRBJ2-5	TGTGCCAGCGAGCGGGAGGTCGGCTGGGGGGAGACCCAGTACTTC	CASEREVGWGETQYF
TRBV29-1	TRBD2	many	TRBJ2-1	TGCAGCGGAGGACTAGCGGGATGGAGCTCCTACAATGAGCAGTTCTTC	CSGGLAGWSSYNEQFF
TRBV20-1	TRBD2	.	TRBJ2-7	TGCAGTGCTCCTATGACTAGCGGGCACGAGCAGTACTTC	CSAPMTSGHEQYF
TRBV5-1	TRBD1	many	TRBJ1-1	TGCGCCAGCAGCCCGCGGACAGGGGGCATGAACACTGAAGCTTTCTTT	CASSPRTGGMNTEAFF
TRBV3-1	TRBD2	.	TRBJ2-2	TGTGCCAGCAGCCCCTCTGGGCGCGGGAGCCCCGGGGAGCTGTTTTTT	CASSPSGRGSPGELFF
TRBV6-5	TRBD2	.	TRBJ2-7	TGTGCCAGCAACGAGGGACTTACTAGCGGGAGGCCCTCCTACGAGCAGTACTTC	CASNEGLTSGRPSYEQYF
TRBV5-1	.	few	TRBJ1-1	TGCGCCAGCAGCTTGGCCCCAGGATCGAACACTGAAGCTTTCTTT	CASSLAPGSNTEAFF
TRBV6-1	TRBD2	few	TRBJ2-7	TGTGCCAGCAGTGAAGCAACACTAGCGGGCGCTAAGGCCTCCTACGAGCAGTACTTC	CASSEATLAGAKASYEQYF
TRBV12-3/TRBV12-4	.	few	TRBJ2-3	TGTGCCAGCAGTCTGAACGGTGGGACAGATACGCAGTATTTT	CASSLNGGTDTQYF
TRBV28	TRBD2	.	TRBJ2-3	TGTGCCAGCAGTCCACCGGGGGGGTCTAGCACAGATACGCAGTATTTT	CASSPPGGSSTDTQYF
TRBV7-9	.	few	TRBJ1-1	TGTGCCAGCAGGGGACTCCAGGGGAAAGAAGCTTTCTTT	CASRGLQGKEAFF
TRBV6-1	TRBD2	many	TRBJ2-7	TGTGCCAGCAGTGACGGGACTAGCGACGAGCAGTACTTC	CASSDGTSDEQYF
TRBV7-3	.	few	TRBJ2-7	TGTGCCAGCAGCTTAATGTCTAGCCCTACCTACGAGCAGTACTTC	CASSLMSSPTYEQYF
TRBV18	TRBD1	many	TRBJ1-4	TGTGCCAGCTCACATGGGACAGGGTCTAATGAAAAACTGTTTTTT	CASSHGTGSNEKLFF
TRBV6-5	.	.	TRBJ1-1	TGTGCCAGCAGTTCGGACATTTACACTGAAGCTTTCTTT	CASSSDIYTEAFF
TRBV27	.	.	TRBJ1-5	TGTGCCAGCAGCACCCAACAGGCTTGGGGGATCAATCAGCCCCAGCATTTT	CASSTQQAWGINQPQHF
TRBV27	TRBD2	.	TRBJ2-7	TGTGCCAGCAGCAAAGGACTAGCGGGACCCTACGAGCAGTACTTC	CASSKGLAGPYEQYF
TRBV12-3/TRBV12-4	.	many	TRBJ2-7	TGTGCCAGCAGTTTGGGTAGGGGAGGACTTGAGCAGTACTTC	CASSLGRGGLEQYF
TRBV15	TRBD1	once	TRBJ2-1	TGTGCCACCAGCAGAGATTGGCAGGGGGCAGGGGTCAATGAGCAGTTCTTC	CATSRDWQGAGVNEQFF